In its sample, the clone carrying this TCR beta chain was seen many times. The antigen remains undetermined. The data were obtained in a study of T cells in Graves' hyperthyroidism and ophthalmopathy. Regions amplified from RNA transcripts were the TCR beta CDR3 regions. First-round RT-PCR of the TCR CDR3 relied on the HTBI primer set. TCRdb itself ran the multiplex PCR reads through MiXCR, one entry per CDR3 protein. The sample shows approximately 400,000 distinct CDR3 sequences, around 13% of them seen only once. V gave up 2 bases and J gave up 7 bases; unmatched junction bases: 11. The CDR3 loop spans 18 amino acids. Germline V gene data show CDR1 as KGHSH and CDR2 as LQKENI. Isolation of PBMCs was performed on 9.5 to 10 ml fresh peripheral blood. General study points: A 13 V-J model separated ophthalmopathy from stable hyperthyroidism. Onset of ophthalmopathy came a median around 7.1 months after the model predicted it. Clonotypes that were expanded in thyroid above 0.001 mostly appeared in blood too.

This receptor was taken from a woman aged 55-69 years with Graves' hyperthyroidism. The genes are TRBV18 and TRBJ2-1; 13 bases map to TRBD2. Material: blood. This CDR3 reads CASSPIAVGLAGWNEQFF. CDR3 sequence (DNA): TGTGCCAGCTCACCAATCGCCGTGGGACTAGCGGGATGGAATGAGCAGTTCTTC. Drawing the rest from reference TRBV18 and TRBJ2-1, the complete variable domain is NAGVMQNPRHLVRRRGQEARLRCSPMKGHSHVYWYRQLPEEGLKFMVYLQKENIIDESGMPKERFSAEFPKEGPSILRIQQVVRGDSAAYFCASSPIAVGLAGWNEQFFGPGTRLTVL.